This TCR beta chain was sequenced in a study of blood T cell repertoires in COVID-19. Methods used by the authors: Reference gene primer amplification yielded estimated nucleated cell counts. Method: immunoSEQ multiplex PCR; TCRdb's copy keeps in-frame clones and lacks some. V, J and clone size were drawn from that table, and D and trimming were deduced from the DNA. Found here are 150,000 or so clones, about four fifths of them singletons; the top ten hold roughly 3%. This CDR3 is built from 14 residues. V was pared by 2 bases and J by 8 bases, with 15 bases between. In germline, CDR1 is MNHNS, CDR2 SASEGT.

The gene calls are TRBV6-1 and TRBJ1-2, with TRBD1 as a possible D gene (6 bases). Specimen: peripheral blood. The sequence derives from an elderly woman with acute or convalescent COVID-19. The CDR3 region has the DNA TGTGCCAGCAGTGAATGGGGGGGGGCGGGAGGCTACACCTTC. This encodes CASSEWGGAGGYTF.